This T cell receptor beta chain appears in the sequencing data of a study of OX40 agonist ivuxolimab in advanced cancers. As for the study in general: Ivuxolimab, an antibody acting as an agonist of OX40 (CD134), was used to treat patients.

Study outcomes and limitations: Undetermined was the antigen specificity of the expanded peripheral T cells. At doses 0.1 to 3.0 mg/kg, CD4+ and CD8+ clones expanded.

Profiled with immunoSEQ multiplex PCR; TCRdb holds only in-frame clones, not every one. The repertoire holds around 60,000 clones, roughly 90% seen once, with roughly 13% in the top ten. Regarding this clone: The antigen remains unidentified.

The V segment lost 0 bases and the J segment 4 bases; nucleotides outside the gene matches: 8. The germline V gene encodes CDR1 SGHDT and CDR2 YYEEEE. CDR3 length: 17 residues. The source material was CD4+ or CD8+ T cells sorted from blood, sampled in a trial of the OX40 agonist ivuxolimab. The chain has TRBV5-6 and TRBJ2-2, with 8 positions matching TRBD1. The source of this sequence is an adult with an advanced solid tumor such as melanoma, head and neck, liver or kidney cancer. The CDR3 sequence is CASSLAARTGLTGELFF. DNA for the CDR3: TGTGCCAGCAGCTTGGCCGCCCGGACAGGGCTCACCGGGGAGCTGTTTTTT.